The source of this T cell receptor beta chain is a study of OX40 agonist ivuxolimab in advanced cancers. Trimming shortened V by 6 bases and J by 4 bases, and 12 bases separated the two germline ends. The CDR3 has 13 amino acids. The germline V gene has CDR1 MNHEY and CDR2 SVGAGI. The repertoire was sequenced with immunoSEQ multiplex PCR; TCRdb's copy has only in-frame clones and lacks some. The table shows approximately 41,000 clones, with more than 75% occurring only once. The J gene is TRBJ1-2, the V gene TRBV6-5; a possible D gene is TRBD1 (5 bases). This receptor was taken from an adult with an advanced solid tumor such as melanoma, head and neck, liver or kidney cancer. The sample consisted of CD4+ or CD8+ T cells sorted from blood, taken in a trial of the OX40 agonist ivuxolimab. CDR3 in amino acids: CASRIGTLYGYTF. For the CDR3, the DNA is TGTGCCAGCAGGATTGGGACCCTCTATGGCTACACCTTC.